This T cell receptor (beta chain) was documented in a study of cytomegalovirus exposure and HLA in healthy donors. Findings and limits, study-wide: In a later analysis, TCR association rates varied by HLA locus: DRB1 most, HLA-C fewest.

Primers: 60 Vbeta forward and 13 Jbeta reverse. The protocol was immunoSEQ multiplex PCR, while the TCRdb copy is restricted to in-frame clones and leaves out a portion. The sample contains approximately 120,000 clones, about 80% of which appear only once. Germline V gives CDR1 MDHEN, CDR2 SYDVKM. The ends lost 3 bases at V and 2 bases at J; junction bases unmatched: 12. This CDR3 region has 18 residues. Concerning this clone itself: The antigen is not known.

The genes are TRBV28 and TRBJ1-3; 8 positions match TRBD1. The source of this sequence is a woman between 45 and 60 years old in good health and CMV-seronegative. Source material: PBMCs. The CDR3 DNA sequence: TGTGCCAGCAGTTTCTCAGGGCAGGGGACAGGAGCTGGAAACACCATATATTTT. This translates into CASSFSGQGTGAGNTIYF.